One and the same sample provided the 32 T cell receptor beta chains below, sequenced in a study of T-cell reconstitution after alpha-beta-depleted transplantation in children. Construction of the TCRbeta library involved unique molecular identifiers. TCRdb used MiXCR to reprocess the PCR reads, holding one entry per CDR3 protein. The repertoire consists of some 500,000 distinct CDR3 sequences, with about 17% occurring once and the leading ten covering approximately 3%. The material sequenced was PBMCs from the stem cell graft donor, taken from the stem cell graft. The source is a human donor who donated a stem cell graft to a child with acute lymphoblastic leukemia.

This clonotype was found a few times. This rearrangement joins TRBV10-1 to TRBJ2-5; a possible D gene is TRBD2 (5 bases). V was pared by 10 bases and J by 3 bases, with 21 bases between. The CDR3 is 15 residues long. CDR1 and CDR2 (germline): WNHNN, SYGVQD (reference sequence). CDR3 in amino acids: CAIRTRSVQKETQYF. The CDR3 DNA reads as TGCGCCATAAGGACTCGAAGCGTACAGAAAGAGACCCAGTACTTC.

V is TRBV7-9 and J is TRBJ2-3; D unresolved. The V and J ends lost 4 bases and 0 bases respectively, with 8 bases between them. The CDR3 has 14 amino acids. The germline gives CDR1 SEHNR, CDR2 FQNEAQ (reference sequence). The CDR3 DNA is TGTGCCAGCAGCTCAACGGACAGCACAGATACGCAGTATTTT. It encodes CASSSTDSTDTQYF.

This clonotype was seen a few times. This CDR3 reads CASTREGGTQYF. In DNA form, the CDR3 reads TGCGCCAGCACTCGGGAAGGGGGGACCCAGTACTTC. This chain joins TRBV5-1 and TRBJ2-5; maybe TRBD1 (6 bases). From germline, CDR1 is SGHRS and CDR2 YFSETQ. This CDR3 contains 12 residues. V lost 6 bases, J lost 7 bases, and 13 bases lay in between. The full variable domain, in which reference TRBV5-1 and TRBJ2-5 provide the parts outside the CDR3, is KAGVTQTPRYLIKTRGQQVTLSCSPISGHRSVSWYQQTPGQGLQFLFEYFSETQRNKGNFPGRFSGRQFSNSRSEMNVSTLELGDSALYLCASTREGGTQYFGPGTRLLVL.

This clonotype was seen at least ten times. The J gene is TRBJ1-1, the V gene TRBV20-1; D gene ambiguous. V lost 5 bases and J lost 5, with 15 bases in between. Germline V gene lookup returns CDR1 DFQATT and CDR2 SNEGSKA (reference sequence). CDR3 length equals 13 residues. The CDR3 loop is CSAPQSGRTEAFF. Written as DNA, the CDR3 is TGCAGTGCTCCGCAATCGGGGAGGACTGAAGCTTTCTTT.

The rearrangement uses TRBV5-1 and TRBJ1-6, with a possible D match to TRBD1 (6 bases). The length of the CDR3 is 15 residues. Trimming removed 2 bases from V and 7 bases from J, with 13 bases in between. Germline V gene data show CDR1 as SGHRS and CDR2 as YFSETQ. In DNA form, the CDR3 reads TGCGCCAGCAGCTTAATGGACAGCGTCAATTCACCCCTCCACTTT. This translates into CASSLMDSVNSPLHF. The full variable domain, in which reference TRBV5-1 and TRBJ1-6 provide the parts outside the CDR3, is KAGVTQTPRYLIKTRGQQVTLSCSPISGHRSVSWYQQTPGQGLQFLFEYFSETQRNKGNFPGRFSGRQFSNSRSEMNVSTLELGDSALYLCASSLMDSVNSPLHFGNGTRLTVT.

J is TRBJ2-1 and V is TRBV6-1; D remains unclear. Germline lookup yields CDR1 MNHNS and CDR2 SASEGT. Trimming took 5 bases from V and 9 from J, leaving 23 bases between them. The CDR3 is 16 residues long. CDR3 bases: TGTGCCAGCAGTCGTGGCTGGGCGGCAGATCGGGCTGAGCAGTTCTTC. Translating gives CASSRGWAADRAEQFF.

The chain is built from TRBV6-5 and TRBJ1-1; 10 nucleotides line up with TRBD1. CDR3 length: 17 amino acids. Germline V gives CDR1 MNHEY, CDR2 SVGAGI. The J segment lost 3 bases and the V segment lost 2 bases, leaving 9 bases of the junction unmatched. CDR3 region: CASSYPLNGTGDTEAFF. The CDR3 region has the DNA TGTGCCAGCAGTTACCCTCTCAATGGGACAGGGGACACTGAAGCTTTCTTT.

This clonotype was recorded a few times. This chain connects TRBV29-1 to TRBJ2-7; D may match TRBD1 or TRBD2 (5 bases each). The CDR3 extends over 16 amino acids. Per germline, CDR1 SQVTM and CDR2 ANQGSEA. V was pared by 5 bases and J by 3 bases, with 23 bases between. In DNA form, the CDR3 reads TGCAGCGTTCTATCTCCCGGGACGATTACCGACTACGAGCAGTACTTC. Translation: CSVLSPGTITDYEQYF.

The rearrangement uses TRBV12-3 or TRBV12-4 and TRBJ1-5; the D gene is possibly TRBD1 (5 bases). Trimming shortened V by 6 bases and J by 2 bases, and 20 bases separated the two germline ends. CDR3 length equals 17 residues. The CDR3 sequence: CASSGGGSISGNQPQHF. The CDR3 DNA is TGTGCCAGCAGCGGGGGTGGGAGTATTTCGGGCAATCAGCCCCAGCATTTT.

This chain uses TRBV20-1 with TRBJ2-3; D is uncertain. The CDR3 runs 15 residues. Germline CDR1 and CDR2: DFQATT and SNEGSKA (reference sequence). With 3 bases removed from V and 2 bases from J, the gap between germline ends came to 15 bases. The CDR3 reads CSASSPQDPTDTQYF. The CDR3 coding sequence is TGCAGTGCTAGCTCCCCCCAGGACCCCACAGATACGCAGTATTTT.

This clonotype was recorded at least ten times. The chain employs TRBV10-3 and TRBJ2-7, with TRBD2 identical over 11 bases. The CDR3 is 17 amino acids. With 3 bases clipped from V and 0 bases from J, the junction kept 7 bases outside the gene matches. Germline CDR1 and CDR2: ENHRY and SYGVKD. The CDR3 reads CAISDPGLADSSYEQYF. DNA of the CDR3: TGTGCCATCAGTGACCCGGGACTAGCGGACAGCTCCTACGAGCAGTACTTC.

The rearrangement links TRBV20-1 to TRBJ1-1, with 7 bases aligning to TRBD1. Germline CDR1 DFQATT, CDR2 SNEGSKA (reference sequence). This CDR3 spans 14 amino acids. V shed 5 bases and J 4 bases; nucleotides not matched to a gene: 10. CDR3 residues: CSASGDRAGTEAFF. CDR3 nucleotide sequence: TGCAGTGCTTCCGGTGACAGGGCGGGCACTGAAGCTTTCTTT.

The rearrangement links TRBV20-1 to TRBJ2-3; D possibly corresponds to TRBD1 (6 bases). V lost 5 bases and J 2 bases, leaving 17 bases between the germline ends. This CDR3 has 15 residues. The V gene's germline CDR1 is DFQATT and CDR2 SNEGSKA (reference sequence). The CDR3 bases are TGCAGTGCTGTAGGACCGGGACACGACACAGATACGCAGTATTTT. This codes for CSAVGPGHDTDTQYF.

V gene TRBV6-5 combines with J gene TRBJ1-3; D is possibly TRBD1 (5 bases). The ends were cut back, 4 bases at V and 0 bases at J, with 7 bases in the middle. CDR3 length: 14 residues. The V gene's germline CDR1 is MNHEY and CDR2 SVGAGI. Here the CDR3 reads CASSWGRSGNTIYF. The CDR3 DNA sequence: TGTGCCAGCAGTTGGGGACGCTCTGGAAACACCATATATTTT.

This clonotype has just a few counts. This sequence joins TRBV6-5 and TRBJ2-1; tentatively, D is TRBD2 (5 bases). With 2 bases removed from V and 6 bases from J, the gap between germline ends came to 11 bases. This CDR3 contains 14 residues. CDR1 and CDR2 (germline): MNHEY, SVGAGI. The CDR3 region has the DNA TGTGCCAGCAGTTACGGGCTAGGAGGCAATGAGCAGTTCTTC. This translates into CASSYGLGGNEQFF.

The chain is built from TRBV29-1 and TRBJ1-1; a possible D gene is TRBD1 (5 bases). V lost 5 bases and J lost 11, with 15 bases in between. CDR1 and CDR2 (germline): SQVTM, ANQGSEA. CDR3 length equals 11 residues. The DNA for the CDR3 is TGCAGCGTTTTCCGGGCGGGGCTGGCTTTCTTT. Amino acid sequence: CSVFRAGLAFF.

This chain links TRBV5-4 with TRBJ2-7; 12 nucleotides line up with TRBD2. In germline, CDR1 is SGHNT, CDR2 YYREEE (reference sequence). Unmatched junction bases numbered 8, after V lost 4 bases and J lost 3 bases. This CDR3 is built from 16 residues. In DNA, the CDR3 is TGTGCCAGCAGCCCTCCGGGACTAGCGGGCCTCTACGAGCAGTACTTC. Its protein is CASSPPGLAGLYEQYF.

The V and J genes are TRBV21-1 and TRBJ1-5. TRBV21-1 is given as a pseudogene. The length of the CDR3 is 19 residues. The DNA of the CDR3 is TGTGCCAGCAGCAAAGGCTACTCACCGGATTTTCGGGGCAATCAGCCCCAGCATTTT. Protein sequence: CASSKGYSPDFRGNQPQHF.

This clonotype was recorded a few times. The chain carries TRBV20-1 and TRBJ2-1; 9 positions agree with TRBD1. The CDR3 loop spans 14 amino acids. V gave up 6 bases and J gave up 6 bases; unmatched junction bases: 9. The germline V gene has CDR1 DFQATT and CDR2 SNEGSKA (reference sequence). In nucleotides, the CDR3 is TGCAGTGCCCCCCGGGACAGGGTACGCAATGAGCAGTTCTTC. Protein product: CSAPRDRVRNEQFF.

This clonotype was found a few times. The chain is built from TRBV6-1 and TRBJ1-5; D is unresolved. The CDR3 spans 13 residues. Per germline, CDR1 MNHNS and CDR2 SASEGT. Trimming stripped 4 bases from V and 3 bases from J, with 7 bases between. DNA for the CDR3: TGTGCCAGCAGTGGGACGGACAATCAGCCCCAGCATTTT. It encodes CASSGTDNQPQHF.

This clonotype was detected only a few times. CDR3: CSVQDHRENTEAFF. CDR3 coding DNA: TGCAGCGTCCAGGACCACAGGGAGAACACTGAAGCTTTCTTT. The chain couples TRBV29-1 to TRBJ1-1; TRBD1 is a possible D gene (6 bases). This CDR3 has 14 amino acids. CDR1 is SQVTM and CDR2 is ANQGSEA in the germline V gene. Trimming pared 6 bases from V and 1 base from J, leaving 15 bases between.

The chain uses TRBV5-1 and TRBJ1-2, with D hard to call. In germline, CDR1 is SGHRS, CDR2 YFSETQ. Trimming removed 2 bases at V and 2 bases at J, with 10 bases between. The CDR3 loop spans 14 amino acids. The CDR3 protein is CASSFQALNYGYTF. The CDR3, as DNA: TGCGCCAGCAGCTTTCAGGCTCTAAACTATGGCTACACCTTC.

The chain links TRBV6-5 to TRBJ2-7; TRBD2 agrees at 9 bases. Germline assignment: CDR1 MNHEY and CDR2 SVGAGI. The V gene end was trimmed by 2 bases and the J gene end by 0 bases; junction bases not matched to a gene: 2. The CDR3 extends over 15 amino acids. This CDR3 reads CASSYPSGASYEQYF. CDR3 DNA sequence: TGTGCCAGCAGTTACCCTAGCGGGGCCTCCTACGAGCAGTACTTC.

The chain employs TRBV24-1 and TRBJ2-1; tentative D call: TRBD1 (6 bases). Trimming cost V 8 bases and J 5 bases, with 18 bases left between them. Germline loops: CDR1 KGHDR, CDR2 SFDVKD. The CDR3 totals 15 residues. The CDR3 region is CATNRGSGPNNEQFF. CDR3 coding DNA: TGTGCCACCAATAGGGGGAGTGGTCCCAACAATGAGCAGTTCTTC.

This chain links TRBV9 with TRBJ1-1; D call uncertain. V was cut by 0 bases and J by 1 base, with 13 bases left in between. This CDR3 region has 16 residues. Germline loops: CDR1 SGDLS, CDR2 YYNGEE. The CDR3 loop is CASSVESQTTNTEAFF. The CDR3 DNA follows: TGTGCCAGCAGCGTAGAATCCCAGACTACGAACACTGAAGCTTTCTTT.

This clonotype was seen only a few times. The genes are TRBV7-9 and TRBJ2-1; 9 bases are shared with TRBD1. The CDR3 sequence is 15 residues long. The J segment lost 7 bases and the V segment lost 0 bases, leaving 4 bases of the junction unmatched. CDR1 and CDR2 from the germline V gene are SEHNR and FQNEAQ (reference sequence). The CDR3: CASSLAWDRENEQFF. CDR3 coding DNA: TGTGCCAGCAGCTTAGCCTGGGACAGGGAAAATGAGCAGTTCTTC.

The chain is built from TRBV29-1 and TRBJ2-7, with 9 bases that match TRBD1. CDR3 length equals 15 residues. Trimming cost V 6 bases and J 4 bases; bases outside gene matches: 13. Germline values: CDR1 SQVTM, CDR2 ANQGSEA. CDR3 sequence: CSVKKWDRDVYEQYF. DNA of the CDR3: TGCAGCGTCAAGAAGTGGGACAGGGACGTTTACGAGCAGTACTTC.

The rearrangement links TRBV20-1 to TRBJ2-7, with a tentative D call TRBD1 (5 bases). Germline values: CDR1 DFQATT, CDR2 SNEGSKA (reference sequence). This CDR3 has 13 amino acids. With 1 base removed from V and 0 bases from J, the gap between germline ends came to 7 bases. The CDR3 protein is CSARARGSYEQYF. The CDR3 DNA follows: TGCAGTGCTAGAGCTAGGGGCTCCTACGAGCAGTACTTC.

This clonotype was seen more than once but under ten times. The genes are TRBV29-1 and TRBJ2-7; a possible D gene is TRBD1 (6 bases). The CDR3 loop spans 11 amino acids. CDR1 SQVTM and CDR2 ANQGSEA come from the germline V gene. Trimming removed 2 bases from V and 4 bases from J, with 6 bases in between. CDR3: CSVERGYEQYF. Here the CDR3 DNA reads TGCAGCGTTGAAAGGGGGTACGAGCAGTACTTC.

This clonotype was detected a few times. The rearrangement uses TRBV20-1 and TRBJ2-3; 7 bases match TRBD2. CDR3 length: 13 residues. Germline assignment: CDR1 DFQATT and CDR2 SNEGSKA (reference sequence). This CDR3 is CSGIREATDTQYF. CDR3 DNA: TGCAGCGGGATACGGGAGGCCACAGATACGCAGTATTTT.

This clonotype was seen a few times. The chain couples TRBV5-6 to TRBJ2-2; D remains ambiguous. V lost 0 bases to trimming and J lost 9 bases, with 3 bases between them. The germline V gene encodes CDR1 SGHDT and CDR2 YYEEEE. This CDR3 is built from 11 residues. This CDR3 reads CASSLARELFF. The CDR3 region has the DNA TGTGCCAGCAGCTTGGCCCGGGAGCTGTTTTTT.

The rearrangement joins TRBV6-6 to TRBJ2-7, with no clear D. The ends were cut back, 2 bases at V and 6 bases at J, with 5 bases in the middle. This CDR3 contains 11 residues. Germline CDR1 is MNHNY and CDR2 is SVGAGI (reference sequence). This chain's CDR3 is CASSYRSEQYF. CDR3 DNA: TGTGCCAGCAGTTACCGAAGCGAGCAGTACTTC.